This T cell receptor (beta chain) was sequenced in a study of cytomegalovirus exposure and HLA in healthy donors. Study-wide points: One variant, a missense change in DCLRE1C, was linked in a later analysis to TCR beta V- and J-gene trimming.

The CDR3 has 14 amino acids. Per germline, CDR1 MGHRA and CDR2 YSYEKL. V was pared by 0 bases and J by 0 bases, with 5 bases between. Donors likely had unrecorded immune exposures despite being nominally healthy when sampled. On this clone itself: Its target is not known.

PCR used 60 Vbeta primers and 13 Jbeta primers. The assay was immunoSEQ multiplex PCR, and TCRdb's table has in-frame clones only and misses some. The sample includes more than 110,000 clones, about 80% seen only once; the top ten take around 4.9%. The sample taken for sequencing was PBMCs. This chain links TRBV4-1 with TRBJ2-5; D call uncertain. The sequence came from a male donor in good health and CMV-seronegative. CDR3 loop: CASSQDRYQETQYF. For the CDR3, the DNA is TGCGCCAGCAGCCAAGATCGGTACCAAGAGACCCAGTACTTC.